The clone carrying this T cell receptor beta chain was counted once. Its specificity is not known. This record belongs to a study of vaccination and CD4 T cells after COVID-19. Oncomine TCR Beta short-read sequencing was applied to DNA from cultured CD4+ T cells. TCRdb processed the PCR reads anew with MiXCR; each CDR3 protein has one entry. Among 15,000 to 20,000 distinct CDR3 sequences listed, about 39% were seen once. The treatment denotes: 10-day PBMC culture with coronavirus spike peptide pools or control peptides (ViraFEST assay). CDR1 is LGHDT, CDR2 YNNKEL, per germline (reference sequence). V lost 1 base and J 15 bases, leaving 13 bases between the germline ends. This CDR3 comprises 12 residues.

The clonotype was recovered from a human donor who had recovered from COVID-19. This chain links TRBV3-1 with TRBJ2-1; D gene ambiguous. Sequencing was done on a sample of CD4+ T cells from blood, cultured in vitro. The CDR3, as DNA: TGTGCCAGCAGCCAAGGAGAAGTCTTGTGGTTCTTC. This translates into CASSQGEVLWFF.